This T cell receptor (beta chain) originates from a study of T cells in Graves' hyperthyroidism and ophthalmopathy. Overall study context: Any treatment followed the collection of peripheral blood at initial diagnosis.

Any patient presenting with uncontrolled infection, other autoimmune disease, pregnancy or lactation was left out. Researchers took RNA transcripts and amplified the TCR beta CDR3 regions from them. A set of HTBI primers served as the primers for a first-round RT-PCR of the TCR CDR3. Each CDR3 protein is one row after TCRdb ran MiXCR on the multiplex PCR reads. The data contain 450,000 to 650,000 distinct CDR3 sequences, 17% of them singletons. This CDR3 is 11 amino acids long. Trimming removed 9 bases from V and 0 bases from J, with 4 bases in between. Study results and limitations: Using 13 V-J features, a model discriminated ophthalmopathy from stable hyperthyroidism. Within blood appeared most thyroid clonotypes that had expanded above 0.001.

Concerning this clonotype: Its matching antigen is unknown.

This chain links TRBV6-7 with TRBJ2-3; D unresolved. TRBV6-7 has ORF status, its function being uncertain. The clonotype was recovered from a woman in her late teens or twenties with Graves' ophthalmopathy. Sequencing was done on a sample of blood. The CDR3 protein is CARRSTDTQYF. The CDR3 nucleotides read TGTGCCAGGCGGAGCACAGATACGCAGTATTTT.